Listed below are T cell receptor beta chains from one sample, sequenced in a study of cytomegalovirus exposure and HLA in healthy donors. Clones were read by immunoSEQ multiplex PCR, and TCRdb kept only the in-frame ones, dropping some. The sample lists about 140,000 clones; approximately 78% were seen once. Sequenced material: PBMCs. These receptors came from a man younger than 35 in good health and CMV-seropositive. The CDR3 runs from the conserved cysteine through the conserved F or W. The order of the fields is J gene, D gene, clone size, V gene, CDR3 protein, CDR3 DNA. A D gene is named only where the DNA matches it firmly. Clone size is given for some rows only: seen once, a few or many times, or a class if the clone is expanded.

j_call: TRBJ1-5
d_call: TRBD1
clone_size: .
v_call: TRBV29-1
cdr3_aa: CSVSGQGSSNQPQHF
cdr3_nt: TGCAGCGTATCGGGACAGGGAAGCTCCAATCAGCCCCAGCATTTT

j_call: TRBJ2-7
d_call: TRBD1
clone_size: .
v_call: TRBV4-2
cdr3_aa: CASSQERTGTGQYF
cdr3_nt: TGTGCCAGCAGCCAAGAAAGGACAGGAACCGGGCAGTACTTC

j_call: TRBJ1-2
d_call: TRBD1
clone_size: .
v_call: TRBV6-1
cdr3_aa: CASTVRDSYGYTF
cdr3_nt: TGTGCCAGCACTGTTAGGGACAGCTATGGCTACACCTTC

j_call: TRBJ1-1
d_call: .
clone_size: .
v_call: TRBV19
cdr3_aa: CASSLTVNTEAFF
cdr3_nt: TGTGCCAGTAGCCTGACAGTGAACACTGAAGCTTTCTTT

j_call: TRBJ2-7
d_call: .
clone_size: .
v_call: TRBV27
cdr3_aa: CASTDSLYEQYF
cdr3_nt: TGTGCCAGCACGGACAGTTTATACGAGCAGTACTTC

j_call: TRBJ2-3
d_call: TRBD2
clone_size: .
v_call: TRBV9
cdr3_aa: CASSLGTSGTDTQYF
cdr3_nt: TGTGCCAGCAGCCTCGGGACTAGTGGCACAGATACGCAGTATTTT

j_call: TRBJ2-7
d_call: .
clone_size: .
v_call: TRBV4-1
cdr3_aa: CASSLGRDNSYEQYF
cdr3_nt: TGCGCCAGCAGCCTTGGAAGGGACAACTCCTACGAGCAGTACTTC

j_call: TRBJ2-5
d_call: .
clone_size: .
v_call: TRBV5-1
cdr3_aa: CASKLVIAEETQYF
cdr3_nt: TGCGCCAGCAAACTAGTAATCGCCGAGGAGACCCAGTACTTC

j_call: TRBJ2-5
d_call: TRBD1
clone_size: .
v_call: TRBV28
cdr3_aa: CASSPWTGQETQYF
cdr3_nt: TGTGCCAGCAGTCCCTGGACAGGGCAAGAGACCCAGTACTTC

j_call: TRBJ2-3
d_call: TRBD2
clone_size: .
v_call: TRBV10-1
cdr3_aa: CASRASGDLTDTQYF
cdr3_nt: TGCGCCAGCAGAGCTAGCGGGGACCTCACAGATACGCAGTATTTT

j_call: TRBJ2-7
d_call: .
clone_size: .
v_call: TRBV6-5
cdr3_aa: CASSPWGDHEQYF
cdr3_nt: TGTGCCAGCAGCCCCTGGGGGGACCACGAGCAGTACTTC

j_call: TRBJ2-7
d_call: TRBD1
clone_size: .
v_call: TRBV19
cdr3_aa: CASRGQASSYEQYF
cdr3_nt: TGTGCCAGTAGGGGACAGGCCAGCTCCTACGAGCAGTACTTC

j_call: TRBJ1-1
d_call: .
clone_size: .
v_call: TRBV9
cdr3_aa: CASSVVSDLNTEAFF
cdr3_nt: TGTGCCAGCAGCGTAGTAAGCGATTTGAACACTGAAGCTTTCTTT

j_call: TRBJ1-1
d_call: .
clone_size: .
v_call: TRBV20-1
cdr3_aa: CSANQETEAFF
cdr3_nt: TGCAGTGCCAACCAAGAGACTGAAGCTTTCTTT

j_call: TRBJ2-3
d_call: .
clone_size: .
v_call: TRBV6-6
cdr3_aa: CASSTPRNTDTQYF
cdr3_nt: TGTGCCAGCAGCACCCCGAGGAACACAGATACGCAGTATTTT

j_call: TRBJ2-7
d_call: TRBD2
clone_size: .
v_call: TRBV5-8
cdr3_aa: CASSHGGVDSYEQYF
cdr3_nt: TGTGCCAGCAGCCATGGGGGGGTGGACTCCTACGAGCAGTACTTC

j_call: TRBJ1-5
d_call: .
clone_size: .
v_call: TRBV7-9
cdr3_aa: CASSYSGKESNQPQHF
cdr3_nt: TGTGCCAGCAGCTATTCAGGGAAAGAGAGCAATCAGCCCCAGCATTTT

j_call: TRBJ2-3
d_call: TRBD2
clone_size: .
v_call: TRBV15
cdr3_aa: CATSGGLAGRGTQYF
cdr3_nt: TGTGCCACCAGCGGGGGACTAGCGGGCCGGGGTACGCAGTATTTT

j_call: TRBJ2-3
d_call: .
clone_size: once
v_call: TRBV11-2
cdr3_aa: CASSRGGDMQYF
cdr3_nt: TGTGCCAGCAGCCGGGGTGGGGATATGCAGTATTTT

j_call: TRBJ2-3
d_call: TRBD2
clone_size: .
v_call: TRBV7-9
cdr3_aa: CASSRTSGRAPDTQYF
cdr3_nt: TGTGCCAGCAGCAGAACTAGCGGGAGGGCCCCAGATACGCAGTATTTT

j_call: TRBJ1-1
d_call: TRBD1
clone_size: .
v_call: TRBV30
cdr3_aa: CAWHTGQGWDTEAFF
cdr3_nt: TGTGCCTGGCACACGGGACAGGGGTGGGACACTGAAGCTTTCTTT

j_call: TRBJ2-1
d_call: TRBD2
clone_size: .
v_call: TRBV4-1
cdr3_aa: CASSQARRSRERSYNEQFF
cdr3_nt: TGCGCCAGCAGCCAAGCTCGACGGTCGCGGGAGCGCTCCTACAATGAGCAGTTCTTC

j_call: TRBJ2-2
d_call: TRBD1
clone_size: .
v_call: TRBV5-8
cdr3_aa: CASSPGDRLHGGELFF
cdr3_nt: TGTGCCAGCAGCCCAGGGGACAGGCTCCATGGCGGGGAGCTGTTTTTT

j_call: TRBJ1-1
d_call: .
clone_size: .
v_call: TRBV11-2
cdr3_aa: CASSPWTEPIEAFF
cdr3_nt: TGTGCCAGCAGCCCTTGGACAGAACCTATTGAAGCTTTCTTT

j_call: TRBJ1-2
d_call: .
clone_size: .
v_call: TRBV11-2
cdr3_aa: CASSLSRQTYGYTF
cdr3_nt: TGTGCCAGCAGCTTGTCGAGACAGACCTATGGCTACACCTTC

j_call: TRBJ2-1
d_call: TRBD2
clone_size: .
v_call: TRBV5-1
cdr3_aa: CASTPGGSGRINEQFF
cdr3_nt: TGCGCCAGCACACCGGGAGGTAGCGGACGAATCAATGAGCAGTTCTTC

j_call: TRBJ2-2
d_call: TRBD1
clone_size: .
v_call: TRBV19
cdr3_aa: CASSTHPQGTGELFF
cdr3_nt: TGTGCCAGTAGTACCCACCCACAGGGGACCGGGGAGCTGTTTTTT